This TCR beta chain is drawn from a study of OX40 agonist ivuxolimab in advanced cancers. Regarding the study as a whole: A proportion of nonresponders additionally exhibited low normalized T-cell clonal expansion. Researchers did not establish what antigens the expanded peripheral T cells target.

As regards this clone: The antigen remains unidentified.

In germline, CDR1 is MNHEY, CDR2 SVGAGI. This CDR3 contains 14 residues. V gave up 5 bases and J gave up 0 bases, with 8 bases separating them. Sequencing was performed with immunoSEQ multiplex PCR; in TCRdb, only in-frame clones are kept and a portion is missing. The sample holds about 14,000 clones, approximately 77% seen once. Sequences were derived from CD4+ or CD8+ T cells sorted from blood, sampled in a trial of the OX40 agonist ivuxolimab. The chain couples TRBV6-5 to TRBJ1-3; tentatively, D is TRBD1 (5 bases). The source of this sequence is an adult with an advanced solid tumor such as melanoma, head and neck, liver or kidney cancer. CDR3 sequence: CASSEQVSGNTIYF. The CDR3 DNA reads as TGTGCCAGCAGTGAACAGGTCTCTGGAAACACCATATATTTT.